A single sample is the source of the 24 T cell receptor beta chains below, sequenced in a study of PD-L1 blockade in urothelial cancer. Clones were read by immunoSEQ multiplex PCR, and TCRdb kept only the in-frame ones, dropping some. Of 70,000 or so clones listed, approximately 81% are singletons. The sequencing here drew on PBMCs, taken around atezolizumab (anti-PD-L1) treatment. The receptor source for this set is a man between 65 and 85 years old with urothelial cancer.

This clone has a single count. V is TRBV6-1 and J is TRBJ1-4; D unclear. The CDR3 spans 13 residues. V lost 8 bases and J 0 bases, leaving 7 bases between the germline ends. Germline values: CDR1 MNHNS, CDR2 SASEGT. CDR3: CASSTATNEKLFF. For the CDR3, the DNA is TGTGCCAGCTCTACCGCAACTAATGAAAAACTGTTTTTT.

The CDR3 loop is CASSPGGLAYGYTF. The DNA of the CDR3 is TGTGCCAGCAGCCCGGGGGGCTTGGCCTATGGCTACACCTTC. This rearrangement joins TRBV28 to TRBJ1-2, with TRBD1 as a possible D gene (6 bases). Trimming shortened V by 6 bases and J by 4 bases, and 15 bases separated the two germline ends. Germline CDR1 and CDR2: MDHEN and SYDVKM. The CDR3 sequence is 14 residues long.

The chain employs TRBV5-6 and TRBJ2-3; 7 bases fit TRBD2. The CDR3 consists of 16 residues. With V trimmed by 4 bases and J by 5 bases, 13 bases remained unmatched. Germline values: CDR1 SGHDT, CDR2 YYEEEE. This chain's CDR3 is CASSRGTKRGQDTQYF. CDR3 in DNA: TGTGCCAGCAGCCGCGGGACTAAGAGAGGACAAGATACGCAGTATTTT.

This clone was seen only a few times. This chain joins TRBV9 and TRBJ2-2; 12 nucleotides match TRBD2. The CDR3 is 17 residues long. Germline lookup yields CDR1 SGDLS and CDR2 YYNGEE. The V segment lost 2 bases and the J segment 1 base; nucleotides outside the gene matches: 3. The CDR3 protein is CASSVPGLAGNTGELFF. In DNA, the CDR3 is TGTGCCAGCAGCGTCCCGGGACTAGCGGGGAACACCGGGGAGCTGTTTTTT. Full variable domain (outside the CDR3, taken from reference TRBV9 and TRBJ2-2): DSGVTQTPKHLITATGQRVTLRCSPRSGDLSVYWYQQSLDQGLQFLIQYYNGEERAKGNILERFSAQQFPDLHSELNLSSLELGDSALYFCASSVPGLAGNTGELFFGEGSRLTVL.

This chain links TRBV7-3 with TRBJ2-2; 7 bases are shared with TRBD2. Losses at the gene ends were 3 bases for V and 3 bases for J; bases not matched to a gene: 4. CDR1 and CDR2 from the germline V gene are SGHTA and FQGTGA. The CDR3 loop spans 15 amino acids. CDR3 residues: CASSFGLGDTGELFF. The CDR3 region has the DNA TGTGCCAGCAGCTTCGGACTAGGGGACACCGGGGAGCTGTTTTTT.

The rearrangement links TRBV5-4 to TRBJ1-2; 7 nucleotides agree with TRBD1. The CDR3 spans 14 residues. In germline, CDR1 is SGHNT, CDR2 YYREEE (reference sequence). After removal of 3 bases from V and 0 bases from J, the junction contained 2 bases not matched to a gene. The CDR3 spells CASSSGQPNYGYTF. CDR3 DNA sequence: TGTGCCAGCAGCTCGGGACAGCCTAACTATGGCTACACCTTC.

This clone was seen a single time. The V gene is TRBV6-1, the J gene TRBJ1-2; D perhaps matches TRBD1 (6 bases). This CDR3 is built from 15 residues. V shed 6 bases and J shed 2 bases, with 16 bases lying between them. The germline CDR1 and CDR2 sequences are MNHNS and SASEGT. CDR3 amino acids: CASRERTAPNYGYTF. In DNA form, the CDR3 reads TGTGCCAGCAGAGAAAGGACAGCCCCAAACTATGGCTACACCTTC.

This clone was seen a handful of times. V usage is TRBV28 and J usage is TRBJ2-1; 9 nucleotides agree with TRBD2. CDR1 and CDR2 (germline): MDHEN, SYDVKM. V was clipped by 6 bases and J by 4 bases; unmatched bases: 10. This CDR3 is 16 amino acids long. CDR3 region: CASSPSASGRYNEQFF. In DNA, the CDR3 is TGTGCCAGCAGCCCTAGCGCCAGCGGGAGGTACAATGAGCAGTTCTTC.

The gene calls are TRBV19 and TRBJ1-1; D possibly corresponds to TRBD1 (6 bases). CDR1 is LNHDA and CDR2 is SQIVND in the germline V gene (reference sequence). Trimming took off 5 bases at V and 0 bases at J, with 10 bases between the two ends. This CDR3 contains 14 residues. The CDR3 sequence: CASSWGPMNTEAFF. The DNA of the CDR3 is TGTGCCAGTAGTTGGGGGCCTATGAACACTGAAGCTTTCTTT.

This chain connects TRBV7-2 to TRBJ2-1; 7 nucleotides line up with TRBD2. Germline V gene data show CDR1 as SGHTA and CDR2 as FQGNSA. CDR3 length: 15 residues. The V segment lost 2 bases and the J segment 4 bases; nucleotides outside the gene matches: 5. DNA for the CDR3: TGTGCCAGCAGCTTAAGCCCTAGCGGTTACAATGAGCAGTTCTTC. As protein: CASSLSPSGYNEQFF.

This chain joins TRBV9 and TRBJ1-1; 10 nucleotides align to TRBD1. This CDR3 is built from 16 residues. Per germline, CDR1 SGDLS and CDR2 YYNGEE. V dropped 0 bases and J dropped 4; count of bases not matched to a gene: 6. CDR3 DNA: TGTGCCAGCAGCGTAGCCCGGGACAGGGGTAGCACTGAAGCTTTCTTT. Amino acid sequence: CASSVARDRGSTEAFF.

The V gene is TRBV30, the J gene TRBJ2-1; the D is unclear. The CDR3 runs to 13 residues. The germline V and J ends were trimmed by 0 bases and 5 bases, with 8 bases remaining between them. The V gene's germline CDR1 is GTSNPN and CDR2 SVGIG (reference sequence). CDR3 amino acids: CAWSVRVDNEQFF. As DNA, the CDR3 is TGTGCCTGGAGTGTACGGGTCGACAATGAGCAGTTCTTC.

This clone was observed a few times. The chain uses TRBV12-5 and TRBJ2-7; D call uncertain. The CDR3 has 10 amino acids. V shed 5 bases and J shed 4 bases, with 3 bases lying between them. The germline gives CDR1 LGHNT, CDR2 FRNRAP. CDR3 coding DNA: TGTGCTAGTGGTCAGTACGAGCAGTACTTC. Its protein product is CASGQYEQYF.

The CDR3 loop reads CASRAIEAFF. The CDR3 region has the DNA TGTGCCAGCCGAGCGATTGAAGCTTTCTTT. This chain uses TRBV6-1 with TRBJ1-1; D is undetermined. CDR1 is MNHNS and CDR2 is SASEGT in the germline V gene. The CDR3 runs 10 residues. V shed 8 bases and J shed 7 bases, with 8 bases lying between them.

The rearrangement joins TRBV5-1 to TRBJ1-1; 11 positions agree with TRBD1. The trim removed 0 bases at V and 0 bases at J, leaving 1 base unmatched. Germline V lookup: CDR1 SGHRS, CDR2 YFSETQ. The CDR3 has 16 amino acids. CDR3 region: CASSLGTGGLNTEAFF. In nucleotides, the CDR3 is TGCGCCAGCAGCTTGGGGACAGGGGGCTTGAACACTGAAGCTTTCTTT.

The chain combines TRBV30 with TRBJ2-6; D possibly corresponds to TRBD2 (7 bases). The germline CDR1 and CDR2 sequences are GTSNPN and SVGIG (reference sequence). The CDR3 covers 18 residues. Trimming removed 2 bases at V and 1 base at J, with 18 bases between. The CDR3 DNA reads as TGTGCCTGGAGTCCAAGGGGGGGCTTTTGGTCTGGGGCCAACGTCCTGACTTTC. Translating gives CAWSPRGGFWSGANVLTF. Using reference TRBV30 and TRBJ2-6 for the parts outside the CDR3, the full variable domain is SQTIHQWPATLVQPVGSPLSLECTVEGTSNPNLYWYRQAAGRGLQLLFYSVGIGQISSEVPQNLSASRPQDRQFILSSKKLLLSDSGFYLCAWSPRGGFWSGANVLTFGAGSRLTVL.

The genes are TRBV9 and TRBJ2-1; no firm D call. The V gene lost 0 bases and the J gene lost 1 base, with 17 bases spanning the gap. Germline V gene data show CDR1 as SGDLS and CDR2 as YYNGEE. This CDR3 spans 18 amino acids. CDR3 sequence (DNA): TGTGCCAGCAGCGTAGAGTCTGGCGGAATCACATCCTACAATGAGCAGTTCTTC. Translating gives CASSVESGGITSYNEQFF.

V and J are TRBV7-2 and TRBJ2-7, with 7 positions matching TRBD1. The CDR3 has 14 residues. V lost 1 base and J lost 5; bases outside the gene matches: 5. Per germline, CDR1 SGHTA and CDR2 FQGNSA. CDR3 sequence (DNA): TGTGCCAGCAGCTTAGGGACAGGTATTAACGAGCAGTACTTC. Its translation is CASSLGTGINEQYF. The whole variable domain, remainder taken from reference TRBV7-2 and TRBJ2-7, is GAGVSQSPSNKVTEKGKDVELRCDPISGHTALYWYRQSLGQGLEFLIYFQGNSAPDKSGLPSDRFSAERTGGSVSTLTIQRTQQEDSAVYLCASSLGTGINEQYFGPGTRLTVT.

The CDR3, as DNA: TGTGCCAGCAGCGTAAGACTAGCGGCCACAGATACGCAGTATTTT. Encoded protein: CASSVRLAATDTQYF. This chain joins TRBV9 and TRBJ2-3; 9 bases match TRBD2. Losses at the gene ends were 1 base for V and 2 bases for J; bases not matched to a gene: 2. There are 15 residues in the CDR3. Looked up from germline, CDR1 is SGDLS and CDR2 is YYNGEE.

The gene calls are TRBV10-2 and TRBJ2-7; D is undetermined. CDR3 length: 13 amino acids. CDR1 and CDR2 (germline): WSHSY, SAAADI. Trimming removed 4 bases at V and 6 bases at J, with 13 bases between. The CDR3 protein is CASSATTGAEQYF. In DNA, the CDR3 is TGCGCCAGCAGTGCCACCACTGGTGCCGAGCAGTACTTC.

CDR3 nucleotides: TGTGCCAGCAGCGCCTCCGGGACAGGGGTCGGTAACTATGGCTACACCTTC. Protein product: CASSASGTGVGNYGYTF. V gene TRBV9 combines with J gene TRBJ1-2; 10 nucleotides align to TRBD1. Trimming cost V 3 bases and J 1 base; bases outside gene matches: 9. The CDR3 sequence is 17 residues long. In germline, CDR1 is SGDLS, CDR2 YYNGEE.

The chain uses TRBV5-6 and TRBJ2-7; the D is unclear. The V end was cut by 1 base, the J end by 2 bases, with 13 bases between. CDR1 is SGHDT, CDR2 YYEEEE, per germline. CDR3 size: 15 residues. CDR3: CASSLRGDITYEQYF. Written as DNA, the CDR3 is TGTGCCAGCAGCTTGCGAGGCGATATAACCTACGAGCAGTACTTC.

The chain employs TRBV18 and TRBJ2-5; weak D call: TRBD1 (7 bases). Trimming cost V 3 bases and J 7 bases, with 21 bases left between them. CDR3 length: 16 amino acids. The germline V gene encodes CDR1 KGHSH and CDR2 LQKENI. For the CDR3, the DNA is TGTGCCAGCTCACCGGACATCAGGGGGGAAAGGGGGACCCAGTACTTC. It translates to CASSPDIRGERGTQYF.

This clone is classed as medium-sized (0.01 to 0.1%). The chain is built from TRBV6-1 and TRBJ1-2; 7 bases line up with TRBD1. The V gene's germline CDR1 is MNHNS and CDR2 SASEGT. The CDR3 totals 14 residues. V was pared by 6 bases and J by 3 bases, with 7 bases of the junction left unmatched. CDR3 DNA: TGTGCCAGCAGACGGGGACAGTCGTACTATGGCTACACCTTC. Its translation: CASRRGQSYYGYTF.